These 22 T cell receptor beta chains were sequenced from one sample in a study of blood T cell repertoires in COVID-19. TCRdb's table, derived via immunoSEQ multiplex PCR, lists solely in-frame clones and lacks some. Of almost 250,000 clones in the sample, roughly 82% were seen once. Sequences were obtained from peripheral blood. These receptors were obtained from a woman older than 75 with COVID-19, enrolled during active disease.

The chain uses TRBV6-4 and TRBJ1-2; D may be TRBD1 (6 bases). Trimming removed 7 bases from V and 4 bases from J, with 19 bases in between. Germline V lookup: CDR1 MRHNA, CDR2 SNTAGT. The CDR3 extends over 15 amino acids. CDR3 coding DNA: TGTGCCAGCATCGGGTCAGGGGAATGGGGCTATGGCTACACCTTC. Translating it yields CASIGSGEWGYGYTF.

The V call is TRBV23-1, the J call TRBJ2-4; 8 bases are a match to TRBD1. TRBV23-1 is an ORF, with its function uncertain. This CDR3 is 17 amino acids long. V shed 7 bases, J shed 0 bases, and the junction held 11 bases outside the gene matches. The CDR3 loop reads CASTQGVGEVAKNIQYF. In nucleotides, the CDR3 is TGCGCCAGCACACAGGGGGTAGGGGAAGTAGCCAAAAACATTCAGTACTTC.

This clone was detected only a few times. The V gene is TRBV15, the J gene TRBJ1-2, with a tentative D call TRBD1 (5 bases). The CDR3 is 15 residues long. Germline CDR1 reads LNHNV; CDR2 reads YYDKDF (reference sequence). V was pared by 0 bases and J by 7 bases, with 15 bases between. The DNA for the CDR3 is TGTGCCACCAGCAGAGATCTGCCAGGGAAGGCTGGCTACACCTTC. Translation: CATSRDLPGKAGYTF.

The gene calls are TRBV5-4 and TRBJ2-1, with 8 bases lining up with TRBD2. V was pared by 5 bases and J by 0 bases, with 7 bases of the junction left unmatched. CDR3 length: 16 amino acids. Germline V gives CDR1 SGHNT, CDR2 YYREEE (reference sequence). This chain's CDR3 is CASSRSSGVSYNEQFF. The CDR3 DNA follows: TGTGCCAGCAGTCGCAGTAGCGGGGTCTCCTACAATGAGCAGTTCTTC.

This sequence joins TRBV30 and TRBJ1-2, with TRBD1 matching over 8 bases. This CDR3 has 14 amino acids. V gave up 3 bases and J gave up 8 bases; unmatched junction bases: 11. CDR1 GTSNPN and CDR2 SVGIG come from the germline V gene (reference sequence). The CDR3, as DNA: TGTGCCTGGAGCACCTCGGACAGGGTGAACGGCTACACCTTC. Translation: CAWSTSDRVNGYTF.

The chain is built from TRBV30 and TRBJ2-1; the match to TRBD1 covers 10 bases. This CDR3 contains 14 residues. After removal of 2 bases from V and 9 bases from J, the junction contained 7 bases not matched to a gene. Per germline, CDR1 GTSNPN and CDR2 SVGIG (reference sequence). The CDR3 nucleotides are TGTGCCTGGAGTCGGGACAGGGGATCCAGTGAGCAGTTCTTC. Amino acid sequence: CAWSRDRGSSEQFF.

The chain recombines TRBV19 with TRBJ1-3, with 9 bases lining up with TRBD1. Germline V gives CDR1 LNHDA, CDR2 SQIVND (reference sequence). Trimming took 6 bases from V and 3 from J; bases not matched to a gene: 6. The CDR3 is 15 residues long. In DNA, the CDR3 is TGTGCCAGTAGCGGGACAGGGATCGGTGGAAACACCATATATTTT. This gives the protein CASSGTGIGGNTIYF.

This clone was detected a few times. The chain combines TRBV7-2 with TRBJ1-1; TRBD1 agrees at 7 bases. The germline gives CDR1 SGHTA, CDR2 FQGNSA. This CDR3 is built from 13 residues. Trimming at V came to 1 base and at J to 7 bases, leaving 3 bases not matched to a gene. CDR3 protein: CASSLVRDSEAFF. The DNA of the CDR3 is TGTGCCAGCAGCTTAGTCCGGGACAGTGAAGCTTTCTTT.

This rearrangement joins TRBV28 to TRBJ1-1; 7 bases agree with TRBD1. CDR1 and CDR2 (germline): MDHEN, SYDVKM. This CDR3 contains 14 residues. J lost 3 bases, V lost 5 bases, and 6 bases had no gene match. In nucleotides, the CDR3 is TGTGCCAGCAGTGCCGGGGGACAGCACACTGAAGCTTTCTTT. As protein: CASSAGGQHTEAFF.

The chain uses TRBV28 and TRBJ2-5; D perhaps matches TRBD1 (5 bases). This CDR3 is built from 15 residues. From germline, CDR1 is MDHEN and CDR2 SYDVKM. The V and J ends lost 5 bases and 5 bases respectively, with 18 bases between them. The CDR3, as DNA: TGTGCCAGCAGTCCCGTTTACTCAGGGTACGAGACCCAGTACTTC. Protein: CASSPVYSGYETQYF. Combining the CDR3 with reference TRBV28 and TRBJ2-5 gives the whole variable domain DVKVTQSSRYLVKRTGEKVFLECVQDMDHENMFWYRQDPGLGLRLIYFSYDVKMKEKGDIPEGYSVSREKKERFSLILESASTNQTSMYLCASSPVYSGYETQYFGPGTRLLVL.

This rearrangement joins TRBV19 to TRBJ1-1; 7 positions agree with TRBD1. CDR1 is LNHDA and CDR2 is SQIVND in the germline V gene (reference sequence). The trim removed 6 bases at V and 0 bases at J, leaving 4 bases unmatched. This CDR3 contains 14 residues. The CDR3 nucleotides are TGTGCCAGTAGCCCGGGACAGCTGAACACTGAAGCTTTCTTT. Protein sequence: CASSPGQLNTEAFF.

Here the CDR3 reads CASSLETSGINTQYF. CDR3 nucleotides: TGTGCCAGCAGCTTAGAGACTAGCGGGATTAATACGCAGTATTTT. This chain connects TRBV7-2 to TRBJ2-3; 11 bases are a match to TRBD2. Germline loops: CDR1 SGHTA, CDR2 FQGNSA. Trimming took 1 base from V and 7 from J; bases not matched to a gene: 4. This CDR3 is built from 15 residues.

V gene TRBV4-3 combines with J gene TRBJ1-1; TRBD1 aligns across 9 bases. Losses at the gene ends were 4 bases for V and 1 base for J; bases not matched to a gene: 7. The CDR3 runs 16 residues. From germline, CDR1 is LGHNA and CDR2 YSLEER. Here the CDR3 DNA reads TGCGCCAGCAGCCGAGGACAGGGGCAAGGGAACACTGAAGCTTTCTTT. This encodes CASSRGQGQGNTEAFF.

The chain couples TRBV6-1 to TRBJ1-2; the match to TRBD1 covers 9 bases. This CDR3 has 14 amino acids. CDR1 and CDR2 from the germline V gene are MNHNS and SASEGT. V shed 5 bases and J 8 bases; nucleotides not matched to a gene: 9. For the CDR3, the DNA is TGTGCCAGCAGTATAGACAGGGGGAGAGGGGGCTACACCTTC. It is translated as CASSIDRGRGGYTF.

The CDR3 here is CASSLARGDDYGYTF. The DNA of the CDR3 is TGTGCCAGCAGCTTAGCGCGGGGGGATGACTATGGCTACACCTTC. The rearrangement uses TRBV7-2 and TRBJ1-2; maybe TRBD1 (5 bases). V dropped 0 bases and J dropped 3 bases, with 11 bases sitting between them. Germline lookup yields CDR1 SGHTA and CDR2 FQGNSA. The CDR3 is 15 amino acids.

The rearrangement joins TRBV6-5 to TRBJ1-5; weak D call: TRBD1 (5 bases). Trimming cost V 8 bases and J 4 bases, with 12 bases left between them. This CDR3 comprises 13 residues. Germline CDR1 is MNHEY and CDR2 is SVGAGI. CDR3 in amino acids: CASSQGLNQPQHF. DNA of the CDR3: TGTGCCAGCTCTCAGGGATTGAATCAGCCCCAGCATTTT.

Written as DNA, the CDR3 is TGTGCCAGCAGCTTACCCCGGTACGGCAGGGGGGACAATTCACCCCTCCACTTT. Its protein product is CASSLPRYGRGDNSPLHF. The chain links TRBV7-2 to TRBJ1-6; 7 positions match TRBD1. This CDR3 has 18 amino acids. The V gene end was trimmed by 2 bases and the J gene end by 7 bases; junction bases not matched to a gene: 14. CDR1 SGHTA and CDR2 FQGNSA come from the germline V gene.

This clone came up once. The chain recombines TRBV11-2 with TRBJ1-2; 8 bases line up with TRBD1. Per the germline V gene, CDR1 is SGHAT and CDR2 is FQNNGV. The junction had 4 bases not matched to a gene; V was cut back by 3 bases and J by 4 bases. The CDR3 length is 14 residues. The CDR3 nucleotides read TGTGCCAGCAGCTTGGGTCAGGGGGCCTATGGCTACACCTTC. Its translation: CASSLGQGAYGYTF. Using reference TRBV11-2 and TRBJ1-2 for the parts outside the CDR3, the full variable domain is EAGVAQSPRYKIIEKRQSVAFWCNPISGHATLYWYQQILGQGPKLLIQFQNNGVVDDSQLPKDRFSAERLKGVDSTLKIQPAKLEDSAVYLCASSLGQGAYGYTFGSGTRLTVV.

The chain has TRBV30 and TRBJ2-1, with 7 bases identical to TRBD2. The germline CDR1 and CDR2 sequences are GTSNPN and SVGIG (reference sequence). Trimming cost V 6 bases and J 0 bases; bases outside gene matches: 2. The CDR3 loop spans 13 amino acids. This chain's CDR3 is CACQRDSYNEQFF. The CDR3 coding sequence is TGTGCCTGCCAGCGGGACTCCTACAATGAGCAGTTCTTC.

This rearrangement joins TRBV7-3 to TRBJ2-2; 8 bases fit TRBD1. Germline assignment: CDR1 SGHTA and CDR2 FQGTGA. This CDR3 contains 15 residues. Trimming took 6 bases from V and 6 from J; bases not matched to a gene: 9. The CDR3 coding sequence is TGTGCCAGCAGTCCCGGCCAGGGGGCTTCCGGGGAGCTGTTTTTT. Encoded protein: CASSPGQGASGELFF.

This chain links TRBV2 with TRBJ2-4, with 9 nucleotides matching TRBD1. The CDR3 contains 16 residues. V dropped 7 bases and J dropped 1; count of bases not matched to a gene: 8. CDR1 SNHLY and CDR2 FYNNEI come from the germline V gene. The CDR3 coding sequence is TGTGCCAGCACTGTAAGGGACAGGGCGGCCAAAAACATTCAGTACTTC. It yields the protein CASTVRDRAAKNIQYF.

This chain connects TRBV6-4 to TRBJ1-2; D possibly corresponds to TRBD1 (6 bases). Trimming took 0 bases from V and 6 from J, leaving 14 bases between them. Looked up from germline, CDR1 is MRHNA and CDR2 is SNTAGT. The CDR3 totals 15 residues. CDR3 loop: CASSDSGRGKNGYTF. The CDR3 DNA sequence: TGTGCCAGCAGTGACTCTGGCAGGGGTAAAAATGGCTACACCTTC.